Each of the 25 T cell receptor beta chains below was sequenced from the same sample in a study of human thymus T cells. Sequencing used immunoSEQ multiplex PCR; TCRdb keeps in-frame clones, though not all of them. The table shows 45,000 to 75,000 clones, with approximately 95% occurring only once. What was sequenced was blood. These receptors were obtained from a boy under two years old with a congenital heart defect but otherwise immunologically healthy.

The chain is built from TRBV4-3 and TRBJ1-2; D gene ambiguous. The CDR3 loop spans 13 amino acids. The V end was cut by 0 bases, the J end by 1 base, with 3 bases between. The germline gives CDR1 LGHNA, CDR2 YSLEER. As DNA, the CDR3 is TGCGCCAGCAGCCAAGACGGTAACTATGGCTACACCTTC. Its protein is CASSQDGNYGYTF.

This sequence joins TRBV5-6 and TRBJ1-1; unclear D gene. The CDR3 is 16 amino acids. Germline V gives CDR1 SGHDT, CDR2 YYEEEE. The V and J ends lost 1 base and 1 base respectively, with 14 bases between them. CDR3 sequence (DNA): TGTGCCAGCAGCTTGTACCGCGGCCCCCGGAACACTGAAGCTTTCTTT. Residues: CASSLYRGPRNTEAFF. Combining the CDR3 with reference TRBV5-6 and TRBJ1-1 gives the whole variable domain DAGVTQSPTHLIKTRGQQVTLRCSPKSGHDTVSWYQQALGQGPQFIFQYYEEEERQRGNFPDRFSGHQFPNYSSELNVNALLLGDSALYLCASSLYRGPRNTEAFFGQGTRLTVV.

The V gene is TRBV7-2, the J gene TRBJ2-5; 9 bases line up with TRBD1. In germline, CDR1 is SGHTA, CDR2 FQGNSA. Unmatched junction bases numbered 9, after V lost 5 bases and J lost 5 bases. The length of the CDR3 is 15 residues. In DNA, the CDR3 is TGTGCCAGCAGCCCGAGCCCTGACAGGGGGGAGACCCAGTACTTC. As protein: CASSPSPDRGETQYF.

The rearrangement links TRBV7-3 to TRBJ2-7; D possibly corresponds to TRBD2 (6 bases). The CDR3 has 13 residues. The V end lost 1 base, the J end lost 2 bases, and 6 bases lay between the germline ends. Germline V gene data show CDR1 as SGHTA and CDR2 as FQGTGA. The DNA for the CDR3 is TGTGCCAGCAGCTTAAGCGGGGCCTACGAGCAGTACTTC. It encodes CASSLSGAYEQYF.

V and J are TRBV5-6 and TRBJ2-5, with TRBD1 identical over 7 bases. J lost 4 bases, V lost 4 bases, and 7 bases had no gene match. The CDR3 runs to 14 residues. Germline V gene sequence: CDR1 SGHDT, CDR2 YYEEEE. CDR3 DNA: TGTGCCAGCAGCCCTATACAGGGGACAGAGACCCAGTACTTC. Protein: CASSPIQGTETQYF.

V and J are TRBV28 and TRBJ2-5; D unclear. The V and J ends lost 5 bases and 3 bases respectively, with 10 bases between them. The CDR3 totals 13 residues. Germline V CDR1 and CDR2: MDHEN, SYDVKM. CDR3 bases: TGTGCCAGCAGTCCACCCAGTGAAGAGACCCAGTACTTC. Its translation: CASSPPSEETQYF.

This chain joins TRBV4-1 and TRBJ2-7, with TRBD1 identical over 9 bases. Germline values: CDR1 MGHRA, CDR2 YSYEKL. This CDR3 comprises 15 residues. Trimming cost V 4 bases and J 3 bases; bases outside gene matches: 7. CDR3 protein: CASSRTGDRSYEQYF. The CDR3 DNA follows: TGCGCCAGCAGCCGGACAGGGGATAGGAGCTACGAGCAGTACTTC.

V and J are TRBV4-2 and TRBJ1-5; tentatively, D is TRBD1 (6 bases). This CDR3 comprises 13 residues. CDR1 and CDR2 from the germline V gene are LGHNA and YNFKEQ. Trimming cost V 4 bases and J 5 bases, with 9 bases left between them. The CDR3 region has the DNA TGTGCCAGCAGCCGTTACAGGGATCAGCCCCAGCATTTT. Translated: CASSRYRDQPQHF.

V and J are TRBV4-2 and TRBJ1-5, with TRBD1 identical over 7 bases. V gave up 2 bases and J gave up 6 bases; unmatched junction bases: 10. Germline CDR1 and CDR2: LGHNA and YNFKEQ. The CDR3 has 16 residues. This CDR3 reads CASSQPLDRRPQPQHF. The CDR3 bases are TGTGCCAGCAGCCAACCCCTGGACAGGCGCCCTCAGCCCCAGCATTTT.

The chain employs TRBV6-1 and TRBJ1-2; 7 bases fit TRBD1. Trimming took 8 bases from V and 8 from J; bases not matched to a gene: 17. Germline-derived CDR1 and CDR2 are MNHNS and SASEGT. The CDR3 sequence is 15 residues long. The CDR3 spells CASWGTVRGPGGYTF. The CDR3 DNA is TGTGCCAGCTGGGGGACCGTGAGGGGGCCAGGAGGCTACACCTTC.

This chain uses TRBV28 with TRBJ2-3; the D call may be TRBD1 or TRBD2 (6 bases each). Trimming cost V 10 bases and J 3 bases, with 17 bases left between them. The CDR3 extends over 14 amino acids. Germline V gene lookup returns CDR1 MDHEN and CDR2 SYDVKM. The CDR3 reads CAINRGVGTDTQYF. Written as DNA, the CDR3 is TGTGCCATCAATAGGGGGGTAGGGACAGATACGCAGTATTTT.

This chain links TRBV29-1 with TRBJ2-5, with D possibly matching TRBD2 (5 bases). The germline V gene has CDR1 SQVTM and CDR2 ANQGSEA. This CDR3 has 13 amino acids. Trimming shortened V by 3 bases and J by 2 bases, and 10 bases separated the two germline ends. CDR3 nucleotides: TGCAGCGTTGACCAGCTAGCACAAGAGACCCAGTACTTC. Its translation is CSVDQLAQETQYF.

The rearrangement links TRBV6-5 to TRBJ1-2; TRBD1 matches at 12 bases. CDR1 and CDR2 (germline): MNHEY, SVGAGI. The V segment lost 5 bases and the J segment 5 bases; nucleotides outside the gene matches: 6. There are 15 residues in the CDR3. The CDR3 nucleotides read TGTGCCAGCAGTAAGGGACAGGGGGCTTTATATGGCTACACCTTC. Amino acids: CASSKGQGALYGYTF.

The chain links TRBV9 to TRBJ2-3; 12 bases fit TRBD2. Germline V CDR1 and CDR2: SGDLS, YYNGEE. This CDR3 spans 16 amino acids. Trimming at V came to 2 bases and at J to 3 bases, leaving 4 bases not matched to a gene. The DNA for the CDR3 is TGTGCCAGCAGCGTTCGGACTAGCGGGATAACAGATACGCAGTATTTT. Its translation: CASSVRTSGITDTQYF.

This sequence joins TRBV25-1 and TRBJ2-2, with a tentative D call TRBD1 (5 bases). The CDR3 is 12 amino acids. Trimming stripped 4 bases from V and 5 bases from J, with 5 bases between. Germline CDR1 is MGHDK and CDR2 is SYGVNS. As DNA, the CDR3 is TGTGCCAGCAGTGGGACAACCGGGGAGCTGTTTTTT. Translated: CASSGTTGELFF.

The V call is TRBV5-1, the J call TRBJ2-5, with no clear D. Germline V CDR1 and CDR2: SGHRS, YFSETQ. V was shortened by 4 bases and J by 3 bases, with 10 bases between the two germline ends. The CDR3 is made up of 13 amino acids. This CDR3 reads CASSATQKETQYF. The CDR3 DNA follows: TGCGCCAGCAGCGCTACACAGAAAGAGACCCAGTACTTC.

The chain couples TRBV19 to TRBJ2-1; D is tentatively TRBD1 or TRBD2 (5 bases each). CDR3 length: 14 amino acids. Trimming shortened V by 5 bases and J by 5 bases, and 13 bases separated the two germline ends. Germline V gene lookup returns CDR1 LNHDA and CDR2 SQIVND (reference sequence). The DNA of the CDR3 is TGTGCCAGTAGTGCCGGTAGGGACCACAATGAGCAGTTCTTC. Translated, it gives CASSAGRDHNEQFF.

This chain uses TRBV5-1 with TRBJ2-5; TRBD1 matches at 9 bases. The CDR3 extends over 14 amino acids. V was pared by 5 bases and J by 4 bases, with 6 bases of the junction left unmatched. Germline V gene sequence: CDR1 SGHRS, CDR2 YFSETQ. The DNA of the CDR3 is TGCGCCAGCAGTCTAGACAGGGGGGGAGAGACCCAGTACTTC. Translation gives CASSLDRGGETQYF.

The CDR3 DNA sequence: TGCGCCAGCAGCACGACGGGGGCTGACTACGAGCAGTACTTC. It specifies CASSTTGADYEQYF. This chain connects TRBV5-1 to TRBJ2-7; D may correspond to TRBD1 or TRBD2 (6 bases each). Germline values: CDR1 SGHRS, CDR2 YFSETQ. There are 14 residues in the CDR3. With 4 bases removed from V and 3 bases from J, the gap between germline ends came to 14 bases.

V is TRBV5-5 and J is TRBJ1-2; 9 positions agree with TRBD1. The V and J ends lost 4 bases and 2 bases, in that order; junction bases with no gene match: 6. Germline lookup yields CDR1 SGHKS and CDR2 YYEKEE (reference sequence). The CDR3 runs to 15 residues. CDR3 protein: CASSTGGTGNYGYTF. As DNA, the CDR3 is TGTGCCAGCAGCACCGGTGGGACAGGGAACTATGGCTACACCTTC.

V and J are TRBV5-1 and TRBJ2-2; the match to TRBD2 covers 12 bases. The CDR3 covers 15 residues. V lost 9 bases, J lost 7 bases, and 10 bases stayed unmatched. The germline V gene encodes CDR1 SGHRS and CDR2 YFSETQ. The CDR3 nucleotides read TGCGCCACCCAACGACTAGCGGGGGACAGCGGGGAGCTGTTTTTT. Protein sequence: CATQRLAGDSGELFF.

The chain is built from TRBV5-1 and TRBJ2-1; D unresolved. V lost 0 bases to trimming and J lost 6 bases, with 10 bases between them. This CDR3 is built from 14 residues. Germline values: CDR1 SGHRS, CDR2 YFSETQ. The CDR3 DNA follows: TGCGCCAGCAGCTTGGATAGGGTCACCAATGAGCAGTTCTTC. Translated: CASSLDRVTNEQFF.

V is TRBV13 and J is TRBJ2-7; tentative D call: TRBD2 (5 bases). Trimming cost V 5 bases and J 5 bases, with 16 bases left between them. This CDR3 is 14 amino acids long. CDR1 and CDR2 (germline): PRHDT, FYEKMQ (reference sequence). CDR3 in DNA: TGTGCCAGCAGCCCACTTGACGGGATGAACGAGCAGTACTTC. This sequence encodes CASSPLDGMNEQYF.

J is TRBJ2-7 and V is TRBV6-1, with a tentative D call TRBD1 (6 bases). V was shortened by 6 bases and J by 0 bases, with 12 bases between the two germline ends. CDR1 is MNHNS, CDR2 SASEGT, per germline. The CDR3 length is 14 residues. The CDR3 nucleotides read TGTGCCAGCAGCTTCACAGGGAGCTCCTACGAGCAGTACTTC. This sequence encodes CASSFTGSSYEQYF.

The count of this clone is one. The chain uses TRBV11-2 and TRBJ2-3; TRBD2 is a possible D gene (6 bases). Germline CDR1 reads SGHAT; CDR2 reads FQNNGV. The CDR3 runs to 16 residues. V was shortened by 3 bases and J by 4 bases, with 17 bases between the two germline ends. The CDR3 region is CASSFPPAGRSDTQYF. CDR3 nucleotides: TGTGCCAGCAGCTTCCCCCCCGCGGGAAGGTCAGATACGCAGTATTTT.